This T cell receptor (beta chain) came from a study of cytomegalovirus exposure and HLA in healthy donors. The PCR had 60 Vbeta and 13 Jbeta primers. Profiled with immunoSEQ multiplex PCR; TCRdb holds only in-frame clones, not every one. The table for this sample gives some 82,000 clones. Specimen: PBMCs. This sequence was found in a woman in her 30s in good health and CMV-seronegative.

The CDR3 DNA follows: TGTGCCACCAGTAATACTCGTCAGCCCCAGCATTTT. This gives the protein CATSNTRQPQHF. The V call is TRBV15, the J call TRBJ1-5; D call uncertain. The V gene's germline CDR1 is LNHNV and CDR2 YYDKDF (reference sequence). The CDR3 sequence is 12 residues long. Trimming cost V 6 bases and J 6 bases, with 9 bases left between them.